This TCR beta chain comes out of a study of cytomegalovirus exposure and HLA in healthy donors. Germline loops: CDR1 SGHRS, CDR2 YFSETQ. Trimming shortened V by 0 bases and J by 0 bases, and 9 bases separated the two germline ends. The CDR3 covers 15 residues. In the PCR, 60 Vbeta and 13 Jbeta primers were used. Sequenced by immunoSEQ multiplex PCR; TCRdb stores in-frame clones only, minus some. This table lists 50,000 to 75,000 clones. This TCR was sampled from a young woman in good health and CMV-seronegative. The rearrangement uses TRBV5-1 and TRBJ1-2; D ambiguous. The source material was PBMCs. As DNA, the CDR3 is TGCGCCAGCAGCTTGGATCCCCGTACTAACTATGGCTACACCTTC. Its translation is CASSLDPRTNYGYTF.